A single sample gave rise to the 27 T cell receptor beta chains below, sequenced in a study of graft-versus-host responses after intestinal transplantation. These receptors lack a known antigen. The data were produced by immunoSEQ multiplex PCR, yet TCRdb's version contains in-frame clones alone and is incomplete. The data contain over 100,000 clones, about 93% of them seen just once; the ten biggest clones take up 0.09% to 0.15%. Sequenced here: unstimulated CD4+ T cells sorted from spleen or lymph node cells, sampled before intestinal transplant. The receptors shown here come from a human donor who received an intestinal transplant.

The V gene is TRBV30, the J gene TRBJ2-2; D remains ambiguous. CDR1 and CDR2 (germline): GTSNPN, SVGIG (reference sequence). With 2 bases removed from V and 6 bases from J, the gap between germline ends came to 31 bases. This CDR3 has 20 residues. The CDR3 coding sequence is TGTGCCTGGAGTCTTCCCCGGCTTTTGCGTTTGGGCATAAGGGCCGGGGAGCTGTTTTTT. Protein: CAWSLPRLLRLGIRAGELFF.

The V and J genes are TRBV28 and TRBJ2-1; 8 bases line up with TRBD2. Germline values: CDR1 MDHEN, CDR2 SYDVKM. There are 17 residues in the CDR3. The J segment lost 0 bases and the V segment lost 2 bases, leaving 6 bases of the junction unmatched. CDR3 sequence reads: CASSLLAGTGSYNEQFF. CDR3 bases: TGTGCCAGCAGTTTACTAGCGGGTACGGGCTCCTACAATGAGCAGTTCTTC.

The gene calls are TRBV7-8 and TRBJ2-7; D gene ambiguous. Trimming shortened V by 2 bases and J by 0 bases, and 11 bases separated the two germline ends. The CDR3 loop spans 15 amino acids. Germline lookup yields CDR1 SGHVS and CDR2 FQNEAQ. The CDR3 protein is CASSLITQISYEQYF. The CDR3 DNA is TGTGCCAGCAGCTTAATCACTCAAATCTCCTACGAGCAGTACTTC.

This chain connects TRBV6-5 to TRBJ1-4; D not certain. Per the germline V gene, CDR1 is MNHEY and CDR2 is SVGAGI. Trimming pared 6 bases from V and 12 bases from J, leaving 20 bases between. CDR3 length: 14 residues. Here the CDR3 reads CASSPELRLRELFF. CDR3 nucleotides: TGTGCCAGCAGCCCCGAATTGAGGCTTCGGGAACTGTTTTTT.

The CDR3 protein is CASRETASNYGYTF. The CDR3 nucleotides are TGTGCCAGCAGGGAGACAGCGAGTAACTATGGCTACACCTTC. The gene calls are TRBV2 and TRBJ1-2, with D maybe TRBD1 (5 bases). V lost 6 bases and J lost 1, with 12 bases in between. Germline CDR1 reads SNHLY; CDR2 reads FYNNEI. The CDR3 length is 14 residues.

The rearrangement links TRBV6-6 to TRBJ2-3; D perhaps matches TRBD2 (6 bases). CDR1 and CDR2 (germline): MNHNY, SVGAGI (reference sequence). The V end was cut by 4 bases, the J end by 3 bases, with 17 bases between. The CDR3 loop spans 16 amino acids. DNA for the CDR3: TGTGCCAGCAGTTCCGGACGGAGGGGCAGGACAGATACGCAGTATTTT. This encodes CASSSGRRGRTDTQYF.

The chain couples TRBV6-5 to TRBJ1-1; unclear D gene. The CDR3 runs to 13 residues. V gave up 6 bases and J gave up 10 bases, with 18 bases separating them. Germline V lookup: CDR1 MNHEY, CDR2 SVGAGI. The CDR3 region has the DNA TGTGCCAGCAGATTTACTAGGGAGAACATAGCTTTCTTT. Translated, it gives CASRFTRENIAFF.

The count of this clone is one. This sequence joins TRBV7-3 and TRBJ2-2; no clear D. Trimming cost V 3 bases and J 5 bases, with 7 bases left between them. The CDR3 consists of 13 residues. Germline V CDR1 and CDR2: SGHTA, FQGTGA. CDR3 sequence reads: CASSLMDTGELFF. Written as DNA, the CDR3 is TGTGCCAGCAGCTTGATGGATACCGGGGAGCTGTTTTTT.

The chain recombines TRBV10-2 with TRBJ2-1; TRBD2 matches 9 bases. The CDR3 is 16 residues long. The germline CDR1 and CDR2 sequences are WSHSY and SAAADI. The V segment lost 5 bases and the J segment 5 bases; nucleotides outside the gene matches: 10. CDR3 in amino acids: CASSRGQAGGDNEQFF. The CDR3 DNA reads TGCGCCAGCAGTCGGGGGCAGGCGGGAGGGGACAATGAGCAGTTCTTC.

V gene TRBV10-1 combines with J gene TRBJ1-1; 8 nucleotides line up with TRBD1. The V and J ends lost 3 bases and 6 bases, in that order; junction bases with no gene match: 12. The CDR3 has 16 residues. Per germline, CDR1 WNHNN and CDR2 SYGVQD (reference sequence). As DNA, the CDR3 is TGCGCCAGCAGTGACTCCCGGACAGGGCGTCCGGCTGAAGCTTTCTTT. Translation gives CASSDSRTGRPAEAFF.

The V call is TRBV18, the J call TRBJ2-1; TRBD2 is a possible D gene (5 bases). V was clipped by 4 bases and J by 0 bases, with 19 bases between them. CDR3 length: 18 amino acids. In germline, CDR1 is KGHSH, CDR2 LQKENI. CDR3 sequence reads: CASSLQELALSSYNEQFF. The CDR3 nucleotides are TGTGCCAGCTCACTACAAGAATTAGCGCTGAGCTCCTACAATGAGCAGTTCTTC.

This chain uses TRBV7-8 with TRBJ1-2; D is undetermined. The CDR3 has 16 amino acids. V was pared by 5 bases and J by 2 bases, with 18 bases between. Germline CDR1 is SGHVS and CDR2 is FQNEAQ. The CDR3 is CASSPRPDFSNYGYTF. The DNA for the CDR3 is TGTGCCAGCAGCCCGCGCCCAGACTTTTCAAACTATGGCTACACCTTC.

This chain joins TRBV11-2 and TRBJ1-3; 11 nucleotides match TRBD1. From germline, CDR1 is SGHAT and CDR2 FQNNGV. CDR3 length: 16 amino acids. The junction had 7 bases not matched to a gene; V was cut back by 5 bases and J by 4 bases. The CDR3 nucleotides are TGTGCCAGCAGCCCACGGACAGGGGGCAAGGGAAACACCATATATTTT. It yields the protein CASSPRTGGKGNTIYF.

This chain links TRBV7-3 with TRBJ2-1, with 7 nucleotides matching TRBD2. Germline V gene sequence: CDR1 SGHTA, CDR2 FQGTGA. V shed 0 bases, J shed 6 bases, and the junction held 8 bases outside the gene matches. The CDR3 consists of 16 residues. CDR3 DNA sequence: TGTGCCAGCAGCTTAACGGGGAGCGGGATTAGCAATGAGCAGTTCTTC. Its translation: CASSLTGSGISNEQFF.

This rearrangement joins TRBV14 to TRBJ2-1; no firm D call. The V gene's germline CDR1 is SGHDN and CDR2 FVKESK. CDR3 length equals 15 residues. V was clipped by 1 base and J by 1 base, with 8 bases between them. CDR3 DNA: TGTGCCAGCAGCCAAGTTGGGAATTCCTACAATGAGCAGTTCTTC. Residues: CASSQVGNSYNEQFF. Full variable domain (rest looked up from reference TRBV14 and TRBJ2-1): EAGVTQFPSHSVIEKGQTVTLRCDPISGHDNLYWYRRVMGKEIKFLLHFVKESKQDESGMPNNRFLAERTGGTYSTLKVQPAELEDSGVYFCASSQVGNSYNEQFFGPGTRLTVL.

This rearrangement joins TRBV27 to TRBJ1-1, with a possible D match to TRBD1 (5 bases). V was trimmed by 2 bases and J by 0 bases, leaving 13 bases between them. The length of the CDR3 is 16 residues. Per germline, CDR1 MNHEY and CDR2 SMNVEV (reference sequence). CDR3: CASSLSRGTLNTEAFF. Here the CDR3 DNA reads TGTGCCAGCAGTTTAAGTAGGGGAACCTTGAACACTGAAGCTTTCTTT.

V usage is TRBV18 and J usage is TRBJ2-3; D might be TRBD1 (6 bases). Germline V lookup: CDR1 KGHSH, CDR2 LQKENI. Trimming stripped 7 bases from V and 3 bases from J, with 14 bases between. The CDR3 has 14 amino acids. For the CDR3, the DNA is TGTGCCAGCTTCCCGCAGGGGCGGACAGATACGCAGTATTTT. Amino acids: CASFPQGRTDTQYF.

The CDR3 sequence is CASSLSMVDEQYF. DNA of the CDR3: TGTGCCAGCAGTTTATCCATGGTGGACGAGCAGTACTTC. The chain carries TRBV28 and TRBJ2-7; the D is unclear. Germline CDR1 and CDR2: MDHEN and SYDVKM. The CDR3 is made up of 13 amino acids. V was trimmed by 1 base and J by 5 bases, leaving 9 bases between them.

The chain has TRBV4-1 and TRBJ2-7; 7 bases fit TRBD2. CDR3 length: 15 amino acids. The germline CDR1 and CDR2 sequences are MGHRA and YSYEKL. V lost 4 bases, J lost 6 bases, and 12 bases stayed unmatched. CDR3 protein: CASSPSSGKLGEQYF. CDR3 nucleotide sequence: TGCGCCAGCAGCCCCTCTAGCGGCAAACTTGGCGAGCAGTACTTC.

This clone has just one count. V and J are TRBV18 and TRBJ2-5; tentative D call: TRBD2 (6 bases). Deletions cut 4 bases from V and 2 bases from J, with 17 bases between. CDR3 length equals 16 residues. CDR1 is KGHSH and CDR2 is LQKENI in the germline V gene. The CDR3 nucleotides are TGTGCCAGCTCACTAGGAACACTAGCTCGGCAAGAGACCCAGTACTTC. It codes for CASSLGTLARQETQYF.

This chain uses TRBV18 with TRBJ1-1, with D possibly matching TRBD1 (5 bases). V was clipped by 0 bases and J by 1 base, with 6 bases between them. This CDR3 has 14 amino acids. From germline, CDR1 is KGHSH and CDR2 LQKENI. CDR3 amino acids: CASSPPGGNTEAFF. In nucleotides, the CDR3 is TGTGCCAGCTCACCACCGGGGGGGAACACTGAAGCTTTCTTT.

The gene calls are TRBV19 and TRBJ2-5; possibly TRBD2 for D (5 bases). With 2 bases removed from V and 5 bases from J, the gap between germline ends came to 12 bases. CDR1 LNHDA and CDR2 SQIVND come from the germline V gene (reference sequence). This CDR3 comprises 14 residues. The CDR3 protein is CASSIYSGSETQYF. The DNA of the CDR3 is TGTGCCAGTAGTATATATTCGGGGTCGGAGACCCAGTACTTC.

V and J are TRBV19 and TRBJ2-3, with 8 bases fitting TRBD2. CDR1 is LNHDA, CDR2 SQIVND, per germline (reference sequence). The V gene end was trimmed by 3 bases and the J gene end by 5 bases; junction bases not matched to a gene: 7. This CDR3 region has 15 residues. This CDR3 is CASSIPGLAKDTQYF. Here the CDR3 DNA reads TGTGCCAGTAGTATCCCCGGACTAGCTAAAGATACGCAGTATTTT.

The rearrangement joins TRBV7-2 to TRBJ2-3; 7 bases are shared with TRBD2. CDR1 and CDR2 (germline): SGHTA, FQGNSA. This CDR3 region has 16 residues. V trimming: 1 base; J trimming: 4 bases; junction bases outside the gene matches: 8. The CDR3 sequence: CASSLELGTMADTQYF. For the CDR3, the DNA is TGTGCCAGCAGCTTAGAATTGGGGACTATGGCAGATACGCAGTATTTT.

The chain couples TRBV7-8 to TRBJ2-7; 9 positions match TRBD2. V was clipped by 4 bases and J by 5 bases; unmatched bases: 12. This CDR3 has 16 residues. The germline gives CDR1 SGHVS, CDR2 FQNEAQ. The CDR3 DNA reads as TGTGCCAGCAGCTCAAGAGCTCGCGGGAGGGTGGACGAGCAGTACTTC. Its translation is CASSSRARGRVDEQYF.

As DNA, the CDR3 is TGTGCCAGCAGCTTAGCAGGGGATCAGAACACTGAAGCTTTCTTT. This sequence encodes CASSLAGDQNTEAFF. The rearrangement joins TRBV11-3 to TRBJ1-1; TRBD1 might be the D (6 bases). The CDR3 is made up of 15 amino acids. V was trimmed by 1 base and J by 1 base, leaving 10 bases between them. Looked up from germline, CDR1 is SGHNT and CDR2 is YENEEA. The entire variable domain, with the rest obtained from reference TRBV11-3 and TRBJ1-1, is as follows: EAGVVQSPRYKIIEKKQPVAFWCNPISGHNTLYWYLQNLGQGPELLIRYENEEAVDDSQLPKDRFSAERLKGVDSTLKIQPAELGDSAVYLCASSLAGDQNTEAFFGQGTRLTVV.

The chain combines TRBV6-1 with TRBJ2-7, with 10 bases aligning to TRBD2. This CDR3 is built from 15 residues. Germline assignment: CDR1 MNHNS and CDR2 SASEGT. Trimming at V came to 9 bases and at J to 0 bases, leaving 8 bases not matched to a gene. The CDR3 here is CASTKGTSASYEQYF. CDR3 DNA sequence: TGTGCCAGTACGAAGGGGACTAGCGCCTCCTACGAGCAGTACTTC.